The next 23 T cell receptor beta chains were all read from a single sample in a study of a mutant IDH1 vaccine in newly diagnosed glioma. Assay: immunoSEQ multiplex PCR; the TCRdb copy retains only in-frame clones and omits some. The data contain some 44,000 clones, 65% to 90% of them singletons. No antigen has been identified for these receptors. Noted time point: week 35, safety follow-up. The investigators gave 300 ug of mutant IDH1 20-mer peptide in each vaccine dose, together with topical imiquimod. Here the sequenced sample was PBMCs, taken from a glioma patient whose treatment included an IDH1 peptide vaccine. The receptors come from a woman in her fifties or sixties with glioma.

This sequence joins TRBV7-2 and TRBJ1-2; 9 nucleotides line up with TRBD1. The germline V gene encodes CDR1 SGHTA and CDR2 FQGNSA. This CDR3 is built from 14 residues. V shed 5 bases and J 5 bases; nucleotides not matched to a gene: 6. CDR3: CASSAGTGRYGYTF. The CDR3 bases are TGTGCCAGCAGCGCCGGGACAGGGCGTTATGGCTACACCTTC.

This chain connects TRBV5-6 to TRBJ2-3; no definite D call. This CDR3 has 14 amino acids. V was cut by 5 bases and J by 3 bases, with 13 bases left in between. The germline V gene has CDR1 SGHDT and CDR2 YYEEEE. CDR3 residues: CASRSDGRTDTQYF. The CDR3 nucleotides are TGTGCCAGCAGGTCCGATGGGCGGACAGATACGCAGTATTTT.

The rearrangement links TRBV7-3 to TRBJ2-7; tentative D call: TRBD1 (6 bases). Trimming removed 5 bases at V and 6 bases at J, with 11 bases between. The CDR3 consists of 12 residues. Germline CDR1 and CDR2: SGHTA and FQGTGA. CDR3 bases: TGTGCCAGCAGCCCAGGACAGAGCGAGCAGTACTTC. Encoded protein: CASSPGQSEQYF.

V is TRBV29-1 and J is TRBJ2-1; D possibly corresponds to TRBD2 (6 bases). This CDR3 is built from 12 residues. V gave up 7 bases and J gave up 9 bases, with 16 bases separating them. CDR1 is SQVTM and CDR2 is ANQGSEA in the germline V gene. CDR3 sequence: CSASSQGGEQFF. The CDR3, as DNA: TGCAGCGCCTCCTCGCAGGGAGGTGAGCAGTTCTTC.

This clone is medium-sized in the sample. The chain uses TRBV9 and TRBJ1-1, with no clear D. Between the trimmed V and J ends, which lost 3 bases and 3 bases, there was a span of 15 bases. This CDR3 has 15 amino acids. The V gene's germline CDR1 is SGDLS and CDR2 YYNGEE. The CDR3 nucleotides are TGTGCCAGCAGCGCCCCCTCCGGTAGGGACACTGAAGCTTTCTTT. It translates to CASSAPSGRDTEAFF. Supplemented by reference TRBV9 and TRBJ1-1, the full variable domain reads DSGVTQTPKHLITATGQRVTLRCSPRSGDLSVYWYQQSLDQGLQFLIQYYNGEERAKGNILERFSAQQFPDLHSELNLSSLELGDSALYFCASSAPSGRDTEAFFGQGTRLTVV.

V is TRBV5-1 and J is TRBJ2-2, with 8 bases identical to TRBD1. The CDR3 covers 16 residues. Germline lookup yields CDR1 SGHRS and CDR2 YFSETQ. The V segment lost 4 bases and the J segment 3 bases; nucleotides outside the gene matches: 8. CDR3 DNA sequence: TGCGCCAGCAGCCCGAGGACAGGGTGGGACACCGGGGAGCTGTTTTTT. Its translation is CASSPRTGWDTGELFF.

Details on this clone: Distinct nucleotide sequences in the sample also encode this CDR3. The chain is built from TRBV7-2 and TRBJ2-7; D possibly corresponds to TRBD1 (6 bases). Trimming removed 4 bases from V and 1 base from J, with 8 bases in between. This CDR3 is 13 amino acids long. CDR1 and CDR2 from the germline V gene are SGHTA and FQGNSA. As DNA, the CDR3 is TGTGCCAGCAGCTCCACAGGGTCCTACGAGCAGTACTTC. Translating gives CASSSTGSYEQYF.

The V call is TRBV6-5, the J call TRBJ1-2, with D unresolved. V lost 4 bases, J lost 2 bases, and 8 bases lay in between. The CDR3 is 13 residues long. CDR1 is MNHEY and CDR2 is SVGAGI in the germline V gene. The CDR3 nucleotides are TGTGCCAGCAGTTCCGGAGGGAACTATGGCTACACCTTC. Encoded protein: CASSSGGNYGYTF.

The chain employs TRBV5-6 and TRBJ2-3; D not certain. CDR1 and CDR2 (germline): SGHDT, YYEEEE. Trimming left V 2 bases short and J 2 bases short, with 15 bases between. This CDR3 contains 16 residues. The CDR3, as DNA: TGTGCCAGCAGCTTTGACCCCGGGTCATTCACAGATACGCAGTATTTT. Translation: CASSFDPGSFTDTQYF.

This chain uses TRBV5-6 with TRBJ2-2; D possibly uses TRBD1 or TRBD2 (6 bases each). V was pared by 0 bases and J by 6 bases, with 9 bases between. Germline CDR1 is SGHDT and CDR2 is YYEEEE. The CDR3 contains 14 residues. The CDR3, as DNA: TGTGCCAGCAGCTTGGGGGGGGCCGCCGGGGAGCTGTTTTTT. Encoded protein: CASSLGGAAGELFF.

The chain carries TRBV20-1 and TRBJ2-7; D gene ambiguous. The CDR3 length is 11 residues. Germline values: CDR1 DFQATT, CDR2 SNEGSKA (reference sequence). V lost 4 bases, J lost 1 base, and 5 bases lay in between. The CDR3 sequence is CSAKKSYEQYF. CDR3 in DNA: TGCAGTGCTAAAAAATCCTACGAGCAGTACTTC.

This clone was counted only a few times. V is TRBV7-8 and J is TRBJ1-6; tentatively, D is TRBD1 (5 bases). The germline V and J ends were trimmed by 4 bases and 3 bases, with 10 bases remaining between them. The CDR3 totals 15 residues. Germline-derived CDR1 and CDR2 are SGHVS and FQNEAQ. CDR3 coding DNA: TGTGCCAGCAGCTACGGAAGGGGCTATAATTCACCCCTCCACTTT. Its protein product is CASSYGRGYNSPLHF. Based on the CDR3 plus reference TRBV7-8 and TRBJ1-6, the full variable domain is GAGVSQSPRYKVAKRGQDVALRCDPISGHVSLFWYQQALGQGPEFLTYFQNEAQLDKSGLPSDRFFAERPEGSVSTLKIQRTQQEDSAVYLCASSYGRGYNSPLHFGNGTRLTVT.

This chain's CDR3 is CASRQGGTEAFF. In nucleotides, the CDR3 is TGTGCCAGCCGACAGGGGGGCACTGAAGCTTTCTTT. This chain uses TRBV6-5 with TRBJ1-1; 9 bases match TRBD1. With V trimmed by 8 bases and J by 4 bases, 2 bases remained unmatched. Germline CDR1 and CDR2: MNHEY and SVGAGI. This CDR3 has 12 residues.

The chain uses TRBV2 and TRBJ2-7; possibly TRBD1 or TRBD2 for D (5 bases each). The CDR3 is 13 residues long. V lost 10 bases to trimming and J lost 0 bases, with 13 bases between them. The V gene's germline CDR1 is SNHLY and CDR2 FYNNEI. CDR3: CANGPGTSYEQYF. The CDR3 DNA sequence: TGTGCCAACGGGCCAGGGACCTCCTACGAGCAGTACTTC.

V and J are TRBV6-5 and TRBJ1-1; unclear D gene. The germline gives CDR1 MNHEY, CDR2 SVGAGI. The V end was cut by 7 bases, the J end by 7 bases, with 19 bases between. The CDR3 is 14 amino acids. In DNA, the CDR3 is TGTGCCAGCACTAGAGCCCGGGGTTCGGTTGAAGCTTTCTTT. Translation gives CASTRARGSVEAFF.

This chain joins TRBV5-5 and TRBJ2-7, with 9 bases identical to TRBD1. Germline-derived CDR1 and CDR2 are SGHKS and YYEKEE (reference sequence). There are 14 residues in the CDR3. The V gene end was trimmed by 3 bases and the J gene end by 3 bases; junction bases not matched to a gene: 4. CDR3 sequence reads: CASSSDRGYYEQYF. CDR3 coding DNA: TGTGCCAGCAGCTCGGACAGGGGCTACTACGAGCAGTACTTC.

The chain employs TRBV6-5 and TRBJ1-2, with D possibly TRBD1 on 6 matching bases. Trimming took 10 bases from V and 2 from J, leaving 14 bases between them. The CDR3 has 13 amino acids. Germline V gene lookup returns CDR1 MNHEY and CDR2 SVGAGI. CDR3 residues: CATRTDLNYGYTF. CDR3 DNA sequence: TGTGCCACCAGGACAGATTTAAACTATGGCTACACCTTC.

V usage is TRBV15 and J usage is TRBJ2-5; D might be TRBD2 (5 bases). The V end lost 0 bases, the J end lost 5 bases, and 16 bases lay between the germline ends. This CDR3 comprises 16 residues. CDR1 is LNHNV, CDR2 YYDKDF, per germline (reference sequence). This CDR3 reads CATSRDRTRVGETQYF. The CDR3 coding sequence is TGTGCCACCAGCAGAGATCGCACGAGGGTTGGTGAGACCCAGTACTTC.

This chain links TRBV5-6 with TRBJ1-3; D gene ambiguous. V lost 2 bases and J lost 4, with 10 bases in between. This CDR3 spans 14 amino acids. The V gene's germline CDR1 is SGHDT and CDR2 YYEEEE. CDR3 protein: CASSFWGYGNTIYF. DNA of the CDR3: TGTGCCAGCAGCTTTTGGGGTTACGGAAACACCATATATTTT.

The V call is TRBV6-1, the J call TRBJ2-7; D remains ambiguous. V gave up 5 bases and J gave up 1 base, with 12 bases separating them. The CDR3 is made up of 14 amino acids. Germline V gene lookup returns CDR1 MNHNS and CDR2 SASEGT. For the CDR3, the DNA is TGTGCCAGCAGTACCCCGACAAGATCCTACGAGCAGTACTTC. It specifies CASSTPTRSYEQYF.

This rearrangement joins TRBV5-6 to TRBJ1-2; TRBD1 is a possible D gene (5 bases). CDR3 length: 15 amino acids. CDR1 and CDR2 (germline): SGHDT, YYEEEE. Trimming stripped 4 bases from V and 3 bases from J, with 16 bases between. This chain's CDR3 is CASSLLRDPYYGYTF. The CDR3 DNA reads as TGTGCCAGCAGCCTGCTCAGGGATCCTTACTATGGCTACACCTTC.

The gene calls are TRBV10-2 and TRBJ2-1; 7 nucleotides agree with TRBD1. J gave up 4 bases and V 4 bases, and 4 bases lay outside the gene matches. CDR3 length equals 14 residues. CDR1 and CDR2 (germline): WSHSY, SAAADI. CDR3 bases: TGCGCCAGCAGTGCAACAGGGGTATACAATGAGCAGTTCTTC. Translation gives CASSATGVYNEQFF.

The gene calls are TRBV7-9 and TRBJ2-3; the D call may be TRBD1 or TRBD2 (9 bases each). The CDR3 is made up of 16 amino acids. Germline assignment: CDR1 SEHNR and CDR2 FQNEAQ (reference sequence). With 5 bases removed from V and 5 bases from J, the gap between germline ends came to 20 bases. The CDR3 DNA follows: TGTGCCAGCAGCGAGCGGGGGGACAGGGCAGTAGATACGCAGTATTTT. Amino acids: CASSERGDRAVDTQYF.